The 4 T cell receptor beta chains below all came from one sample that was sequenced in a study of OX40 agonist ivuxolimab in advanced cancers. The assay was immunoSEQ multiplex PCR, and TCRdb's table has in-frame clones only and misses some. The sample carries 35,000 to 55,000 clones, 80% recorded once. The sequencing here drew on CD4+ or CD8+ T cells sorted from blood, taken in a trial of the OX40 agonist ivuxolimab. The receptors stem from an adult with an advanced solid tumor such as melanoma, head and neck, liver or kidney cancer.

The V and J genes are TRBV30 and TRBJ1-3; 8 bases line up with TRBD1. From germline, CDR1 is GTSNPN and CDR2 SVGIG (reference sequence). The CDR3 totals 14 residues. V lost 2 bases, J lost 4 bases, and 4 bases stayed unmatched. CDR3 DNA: TGTGCCTGGAGTCGGACAGGGACCGGAAACACCATATATTTT. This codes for CAWSRTGTGNTIYF.

The CDR3 here is CASSRSRVEQFF. As DNA, the CDR3 is TGTGCCAGCAGCCGATCTAGGGTTGAGCAGTTCTTC. The gene calls are TRBV14 and TRBJ2-1; no clear D gene. The ends were cut back, 4 bases at V and 9 bases at J, with 10 bases in the middle. This CDR3 has 12 amino acids. The germline V gene has CDR1 SGHDN and CDR2 FVKESK.

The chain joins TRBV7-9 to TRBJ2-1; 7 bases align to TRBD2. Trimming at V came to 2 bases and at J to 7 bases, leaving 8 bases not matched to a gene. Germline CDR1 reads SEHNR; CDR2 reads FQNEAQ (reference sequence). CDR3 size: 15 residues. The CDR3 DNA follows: TGTGCCAGCAGCTTATCTGCAGCGGGAAGTAATGAGCAGTTCTTC. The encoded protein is CASSLSAAGSNEQFF. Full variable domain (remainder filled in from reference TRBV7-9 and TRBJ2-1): DTGVSQNPRHKITKRGQNVTFRCDPISEHNRLYWYRQTLGQGPEFLTYFQNEAQLEKSRLLSDRFSAERPKGSFSTLEIQRTEQGDSAMYLCASSLSAAGSNEQFFGPGTRLTVL.

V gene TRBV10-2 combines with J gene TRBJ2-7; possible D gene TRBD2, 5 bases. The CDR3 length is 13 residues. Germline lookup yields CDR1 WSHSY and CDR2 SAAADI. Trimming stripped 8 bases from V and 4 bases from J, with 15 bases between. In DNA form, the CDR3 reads TGCGCCAGCGGAGAAGGCAGGACTTACGAGCAGTACTTC. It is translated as CASGEGRTYEQYF.